The 22 T cell receptor beta chains reported below all come from one sample, sequenced in a study of T cell responses to AZD1222 COVID-19 vaccine. Profiling relied on immunoSEQ multiplex PCR, and the TCRdb table lists in-frame clones only, not all of them. This table holds 100,000 to 120,000 clones, roughly four fifths found once. Material: peripheral blood, obtained on day 0 of AZD1222 vaccination. The receptors here all came from an adult in good health.

The V gene is TRBV5-1, the J gene TRBJ2-1, with a weak D call TRBD2 (6 bases). V was shortened by 0 bases and J by 7 bases, with 14 bases between the two germline ends. Germline V lookup: CDR1 SGHRS, CDR2 YFSETQ. This CDR3 spans 15 amino acids. The CDR3, as DNA: TGCGCCAGCAGCTTGGCGCCGGGAGAAGAAAATGAGCAGTTCTTC. Residues: CASSLAPGEENEQFF.

This clone has more than one count but fewer than ten. This chain links TRBV5-4 with TRBJ1-2, with D possibly matching TRBD1 (5 bases). Trimming removed 1 base from V and 0 bases from J, with 7 bases in between. CDR3 length: 14 residues. CDR1 and CDR2 from the germline V gene are SGHNT and YYREEE (reference sequence). In DNA, the CDR3 is TGTGCCAGCAGCTTGAGAGGGGCTAACTATGGCTACACCTTC. It codes for CASSLRGANYGYTF.

The CDR3 here is CASSLEGWGTDTQYF. CDR3 DNA: TGTGCCAGCAGCTTAGAGGGGTGGGGCACAGATACGCAGTATTTT. J is TRBJ2-3 and V is TRBV7-2, with D tentatively TRBD1 (5 bases). Germline-derived CDR1 and CDR2 are SGHTA and FQGNSA. This CDR3 comprises 15 residues. V gave up 1 base and J gave up 1 base, with 9 bases separating them.

The chain carries TRBV30 and TRBJ2-5; D gene unclear. Germline V CDR1 and CDR2: GTSNPN, SVGIG (reference sequence). The germline V and J ends were trimmed by 3 bases and 4 bases, with 6 bases remaining between them. The CDR3 has 11 amino acids. CDR3 nucleotides: TGTGCCTGGAGGGTGGGAGAGACCCAGTACTTC. This gives the protein CAWRVGETQYF.

This clone has a single count. The V gene is TRBV24-1, the J gene TRBJ1-3; 9 positions agree with TRBD1. The trim removed 7 bases at V and 4 bases at J, leaving 7 bases unmatched. Germline V gene lookup returns CDR1 KGHDR and CDR2 SFDVKD. This CDR3 spans 15 amino acids. CDR3 sequence: CATRKGQGGGNTIYF. CDR3 coding DNA: TGTGCCACCAGGAAGGGACAGGGCGGAGGAAACACCATATATTTT.

J is TRBJ2-7 and V is TRBV27, with TRBD1 identical over 9 bases. The CDR3 consists of 14 residues. Trimming took 10 bases from V and 0 from J; bases not matched to a gene: 7. CDR1 MNHEY and CDR2 SMNVEV come from the germline V gene (reference sequence). The CDR3 loop is CANPRDRVSYEQYF. The CDR3 DNA reads as TGTGCCAATCCCCGGGACAGGGTCTCCTACGAGCAGTACTTC.

V and J are TRBV5-6 and TRBJ1-6; 7 nucleotides agree with TRBD1. Germline CDR1 and CDR2: SGHDT and YYEEEE. This CDR3 has 16 residues. J was trimmed by 9 bases and V by 4 bases; bases with no gene match: 13. CDR3 residues: CASSPETGVKGSPLHF. In nucleotides, the CDR3 is TGTGCCAGCAGCCCAGAAACAGGGGTAAAGGGTTCACCCCTCCACTTT. The full variable domain, with the rest looked up from reference TRBV5-6 and TRBJ1-6, is DAGVTQSPTHLIKTRGQQVTLRCSPKSGHDTVSWYQQALGQGPQFIFQYYEEEERQRGNFPDRFSGHQFPNYSSELNVNALLLGDSALYLCASSPETGVKGSPLHFGNGTRLTVT.

V and J are TRBV18 and TRBJ1-1, with D uncertain. CDR3 length equals 15 residues. Looked up from germline, CDR1 is KGHSH and CDR2 is LQKENI. V was clipped by 1 base and J by 0 bases, with 9 bases between them. The CDR3 sequence: CASSPLTGMNTEAFF. CDR3 nucleotides: TGTGCCAGCTCACCACTCACGGGCATGAACACTGAAGCTTTCTTT.

This clone appeared a few times. The chain combines TRBV3-1 (or the pseudogene TRBV3-2) with TRBJ2-7; the D is unclear. This CDR3 is 12 amino acids long. Germline V gives CDR1 LGHDT, CDR2 YNNKEL (reference sequence). V lost 2 bases and J lost 2, with 4 bases in between. The CDR3 coding sequence is TGTGCCAGCAGCCAATCAGCCTACGAGCAGTACTTC. Translating it yields CASSQSAYEQYF.

This clone turned up a few times. The CDR3 DNA is TGTGCCAGCAGTGAACAACTGGCGAACACCGGGGAGCTGTTTTTT. This sequence encodes CASSEQLANTGELFF. This chain uses TRBV2 with TRBJ2-2; D not certain. The CDR3 contains 15 residues. Trimming removed 2 bases at V and 0 bases at J, with 7 bases between. CDR1 SNHLY and CDR2 FYNNEI come from the germline V gene.

The V and J genes are TRBV29-1 and TRBJ1-2; unclear D gene. The V end lost 5 bases, the J end lost 2 bases, and 9 bases lay between the germline ends. This CDR3 is 12 amino acids long. Germline loops: CDR1 SQVTM, CDR2 ANQGSEA. The CDR3 sequence is CSVKGINYGYTF. The CDR3 DNA reads as TGCAGCGTTAAAGGGATCAACTATGGCTACACCTTC. Supplemented by reference TRBV29-1 and TRBJ1-2, the full variable domain reads SAVISQKPSRDICQRGTSLTIQCQVDSQVTMMFWYRQQPGQSLTLIATANQGSEATYESGFVIDKFPISRPNLTFSTLTVSNMSPEDSSIYLCSVKGINYGYTFGSGTRLTVV.

There are a few counts of this clone. The CDR3 loop is CASRRWLTAGELFF. CDR3 bases: TGTGCCAGCAGGCGGTGGCTTACGGCCGGGGAGCTGTTTTTT. V and J are TRBV2 and TRBJ2-2; D gene ambiguous. The CDR3 runs 14 residues. Germline assignment: CDR1 SNHLY and CDR2 FYNNEI. The V end was cut by 6 bases, the J end by 6 bases, with 14 bases between.

The V gene is TRBV6-2 or TRBV6-3, the J gene TRBJ1-1; a possible D gene is TRBD1 (5 bases). Looked up from germline, CDR1 is MNHEY and CDR2 is SVGEGT. The CDR3 has 11 residues. The germline V and J ends were trimmed by 6 bases and 10 bases, with 12 bases remaining between them. The CDR3 DNA reads TGTGCCAGCAGCTCAGGGCCGATAGCTTTCTTT. This translates into CASSSGPIAFF.

The gene calls are TRBV15 and TRBJ1-3; D gene uncertain. The germline V gene encodes CDR1 LNHNV and CDR2 YYDKDF (reference sequence). The V end was cut by 8 bases, the J end by 0 bases, with 8 bases between. The CDR3 runs 13 residues. The CDR3 protein is CATGTSSGNTIYF. CDR3 coding DNA: TGTGCCACCGGTACTAGCTCTGGAAACACCATATATTTT.

The V and J genes are TRBV30 and TRBJ1-4, with D maybe TRBD1 (5 bases). This CDR3 contains 13 residues. With 4 bases removed from V and 5 bases from J, the gap between germline ends came to 11 bases. The germline V gene has CDR1 GTSNPN and CDR2 SVGIG (reference sequence). The CDR3: CAWKGTENEKLFF. The CDR3 DNA follows: TGTGCCTGGAAAGGGACGGAAAATGAAAAACTGTTTTTT.

The chain employs TRBV6-5 and TRBJ1-1, with D unresolved. This CDR3 spans 13 amino acids. The germline CDR1 and CDR2 sequences are MNHEY and SVGAGI. V was clipped by 10 bases and J by 9 bases, with 21 bases between them. The CDR3 sequence is CATNTAREEQAFF. The CDR3 DNA reads TGTGCCACCAACACGGCGAGGGAAGAGCAAGCTTTCTTT.

The chain employs TRBV9 and TRBJ2-5, with unresolved D. V was shortened by 4 bases and J by 2 bases, with 15 bases between the two germline ends. The CDR3 loop spans 15 amino acids. From germline, CDR1 is SGDLS and CDR2 YYNGEE. The CDR3 here is CASSSTPSLQETQYF. The CDR3 DNA is TGTGCCAGCAGCTCGACTCCCAGCTTACAAGAGACCCAGTACTTC.

The CDR3 DNA is TGTGCCAGCAGCGGCGGACTAGCGGGGGTCCAAGAGACCCAGTACTTC. This gives the protein CASSGGLAGVQETQYF. The chain has TRBV11-2 and TRBJ2-5, with TRBD2 identical over 13 bases. Germline trimming cut 5 bases from V and 1 base from J; bases unmatched to any gene: 4. The CDR3 spans 16 residues. Germline CDR1 SGHAT, CDR2 FQNNGV. The full variable domain, its missing parts supplied by reference TRBV11-2 and TRBJ2-5, is EAGVAQSPRYKIIEKRQSVAFWCNPISGHATLYWYQQILGQGPKLLIQFQNNGVVDDSQLPKDRFSAERLKGVDSTLKIQPAKLEDSAVYLCASSGGLAGVQETQYFGPGTRLLVL.

This chain joins TRBV28 and TRBJ2-7; D ambiguous. Trimming left V 5 bases short and J 4 bases short, with 6 bases between. Germline V lookup: CDR1 MDHEN, CDR2 SYDVKM. There are 11 residues in the CDR3. The CDR3 here is CASSAVYEQYF. The CDR3 nucleotides read TGTGCCAGCAGTGCAGTTTACGAGCAGTACTTC.

CDR3 sequence reads: CASSSPGSSGNTIYF. CDR3 sequence (DNA): TGTGCCAGTAGTTCCCCAGGGAGCTCTGGAAACACCATATATTTT. The chain employs TRBV19 and TRBJ1-3, with D maybe TRBD1 (5 bases). The V and J ends lost 5 bases and 0 bases respectively, with 11 bases between them. Germline V lookup: CDR1 LNHDA, CDR2 SQIVND (reference sequence). The length of the CDR3 is 15 residues.

The genes are TRBV19 and TRBJ1-5, with D perhaps TRBD1 (6 bases). Germline lookup yields CDR1 LNHDA and CDR2 SQIVND (reference sequence). The CDR3 contains 16 residues. Trimming took off 7 bases at V and 0 bases at J, with 16 bases between the two ends. The CDR3 DNA reads as TGTGCCAGTACCCCGACAGGCGAATATAGCAATCAGCCCCAGCATTTT. Translating gives CASTPTGEYSNQPQHF. The complete variable domain, with remaining parts taken from reference TRBV19 and TRBJ1-5, reads DGGITQSPKYLFRKEGQNVTLSCEQNLNHDAMYWYRQDPGQGLRLIYYSQIVNDFQKGDIAEGYSVSREKKESFPLTVTSAQKNPTAFYLCASTPTGEYSNQPQHFGDGTRLSIL.

The rearrangement links TRBV4-1 to TRBJ2-1; possibly TRBD2 for D (5 bases). The V and J ends lost 1 base and 3 bases respectively, with 19 bases between them. There are 18 residues in the CDR3. Germline-derived CDR1 and CDR2 are MGHRA and YSYEKL. The CDR3, as DNA: TGCGCCAGCAGCCAAGGGAGCGGTGTCGACCCTTTCTACAATGAGCAGTTCTTC. Amino acid sequence: CASSQGSGVDPFYNEQFF.